This entry describes one TCR beta chain. The CDR3 runs to 15 residues. Germline CDR1 reads MNHNY; CDR2 reads SVGAGI (reference sequence). V was clipped by 2 bases and J by 1 base, with 11 bases between them. The sample belongs to a study of blood T cell repertoires in COVID-19. On the study more broadly: COVID-19 samples, acute and convalescent, were from the United States, Italy and Spain. PBMCs, B-cell-depleted T cells, or T cells provided the cDNA or gDNA that made up the material.

Original methodology: Nucleated cell number was recorded as an estimate derived from reference gene primer amplification. Assay: immunoSEQ multiplex PCR; the TCRdb copy retains only in-frame clones and omits some. That table is the source of V, J and clone size, and D and trimming were worked out from the DNA. Of 270,000 or so clones listed, approximately 90% were seen once; the top ten hold roughly 5.1%. J is TRBJ1-1 and V is TRBV6-6, with a weak D call TRBD1 (5 bases). This TCR came from a man in his forties or fifties with acute or convalescent COVID-19. The sequenced material came from peripheral blood. Here the CDR3 reads CASSYIGEGNTEAFF. CDR3 DNA: TGTGCCAGCAGTTACATAGGGGAGGGGAACACTGAAGCTTTCTTT.